A single sample gave rise to the 8 T cell receptor beta chains below, sequenced in a study of cytomegalovirus exposure and HLA in healthy donors. It was with 60 Vbeta and 13 Jbeta primers that the PCR ran. The method was immunoSEQ multiplex PCR; TCRdb's version includes in-frame clones alone and lacks a portion of them. This table has 90,000 to 140,000 clones, nearly 15% appearing once. Sequenced: PBMCs. The receptors come from a female donor in good health and CMV-seronegative.

This clone was detected only a few times. The rearrangement joins TRBV27 to TRBJ1-2; TRBD1 matches 8 bases. This CDR3 is 17 amino acids long. Trimming at V came to 8 bases and at J to 8 bases, leaving 22 bases not matched to a gene. Germline loops: CDR1 MNHEY, CDR2 SMNVEV (reference sequence). The CDR3 sequence is CASARGTGGLVAYGYTF. For the CDR3, the DNA is TGTGCCAGCGCCCGGGGGACAGGCGGGCTGGTAGCTTACGGCTACACCTTC.

The genes are TRBV5-4 and TRBJ2-2; TRBD1 agrees at 7 bases. V shed 4 bases, J shed 6 bases, and the junction held 6 bases outside the gene matches. The CDR3 spans 14 residues. Germline V gene data show CDR1 as SGHNT and CDR2 as YYREEE (reference sequence). CDR3: CASSTTGVAGELFF. DNA for the CDR3: TGTGCCAGCAGCACCACAGGGGTGGCCGGGGAGCTGTTTTTT.

This clone was counted a few times. The rearrangement links TRBV2 to TRBJ2-5, with 9 bases fitting TRBD1. Per the germline V gene, CDR1 is SNHLY and CDR2 is FYNNEI. The CDR3 has 15 residues. Trimming cost V 5 bases and J 5 bases; bases outside gene matches: 9. In DNA, the CDR3 is TGTGCCAGCAGTATCAACAGGGGGCTAAAGGAGACCCAGTACTTC. Translation: CASSINRGLKETQYF.

The J gene is TRBJ2-1, the V gene TRBV19; 9 nucleotides agree with TRBD1. J was trimmed by 5 bases and V by 5 bases; bases with no gene match: 13. This CDR3 spans 17 amino acids. Germline values: CDR1 LNHDA, CDR2 SQIVND (reference sequence). The CDR3 DNA follows: TGTGCCAGTAGTCGGTGGGGACAGGGCCCCATCCACAATGAGCAGTTCTTC. Translating it yields CASSRWGQGPIHNEQFF.

The J gene is TRBJ2-3, the V gene TRBV4-3; possibly TRBD2 for D (5 bases). Germline CDR1 reads LGHNA; CDR2 reads YSLEER. CDR3 length equals 16 residues. Trimming pared 0 bases from V and 4 bases from J, leaving 14 bases between. In nucleotides, the CDR3 is TGCGCCAGCAGCCAAGAAGGCCCCTCGAGGGCAGATACGCAGTATTTT. Translating it yields CASSQEGPSRADTQYF.

There are a few counts of this clone. V gene TRBV27 combines with J gene TRBJ1-1, with 9 bases that match TRBD1. Unmatched junction bases numbered 6, after V lost 7 bases and J lost 6 bases. CDR3 length: 13 residues. The V gene's germline CDR1 is MNHEY and CDR2 SMNVEV (reference sequence). The CDR3 nucleotides read TGTGCCAGCAAGGGGACAGGGACCGCTGAAGCTTTCTTT. It encodes CASKGTGTAEAFF.

This clone was seen more than once but under ten times. This chain links TRBV6-1 with TRBJ1-6; TRBD1 matches 7 bases. CDR3 size: 15 residues. Unmatched junction bases numbered 6, after V lost 3 bases and J lost 7 bases. CDR1 and CDR2 from the germline V gene are MNHNS and SASEGT. For the CDR3, the DNA is TGTGCCAGCAGTGAGGCGGGGACAGTCAATTCACCCCTCCACTTT. Translation: CASSEAGTVNSPLHF.

This sequence joins TRBV10-1 and TRBJ2-3, with 9 bases matching TRBD2. Germline-derived CDR1 and CDR2 are WNHNN and SYGVQD (reference sequence). Trimming removed 3 bases from V and 8 bases from J; junction bases left unmatched: 9. The CDR3 contains 15 residues. Here the CDR3 DNA reads TGCGCCAGCAGTGATGCTGGCGGGAGGGTTGGTACGCAGTATTTT. Amino acid sequence: CASSDAGGRVGTQYF.